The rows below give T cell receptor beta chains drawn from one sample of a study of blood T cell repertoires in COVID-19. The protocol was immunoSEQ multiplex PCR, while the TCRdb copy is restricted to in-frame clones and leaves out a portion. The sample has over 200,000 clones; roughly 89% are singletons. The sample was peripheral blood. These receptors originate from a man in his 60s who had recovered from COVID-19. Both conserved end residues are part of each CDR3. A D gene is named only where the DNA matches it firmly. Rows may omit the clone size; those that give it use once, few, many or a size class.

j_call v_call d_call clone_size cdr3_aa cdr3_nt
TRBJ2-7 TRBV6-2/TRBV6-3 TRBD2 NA CASSKGLAVYEQYF TGTGCCAGCAGCAAGGGACTAGCGGTATACGAGCAGTACTTC
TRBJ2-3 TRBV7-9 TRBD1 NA CASSLARGLNTQYF TGTGCCAGCAGCTTAGCCAGGGGGCTCAATACGCAGTATTTT
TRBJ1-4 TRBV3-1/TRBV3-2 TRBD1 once CASSRGTGIEKLFF TGTGCCAGCAGCCGCGGGACAGGGATTGAAAAACTGTTTTTT
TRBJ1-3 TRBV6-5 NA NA CASSLRTGSGNTIYF TGTGCCAGCAGCCTAAGGACGGGGAGCGGAAACACCATATATTTT
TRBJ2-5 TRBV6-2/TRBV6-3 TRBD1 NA CASSPRGLGQETQYF TGTGCCAGCAGCCCCAGGGGGCTTGGACAAGAGACCCAGTACTTC
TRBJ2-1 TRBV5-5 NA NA CASSPQGIYYNEQFF TGTGCCAGCAGCCCCCAGGGAATTTATTACAATGAGCAGTTCTTC
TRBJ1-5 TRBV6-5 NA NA CASRGGDAGNQPQHF TGTGCCAGCAGGGGGGGGGATGCGGGCAATCAGCCCCAGCATTTT
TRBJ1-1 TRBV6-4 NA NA CASSDSGRPGAEAFF TGTGCCAGCAGTGACTCGGGGCGACCGGGGGCTGAAGCTTTCTTT
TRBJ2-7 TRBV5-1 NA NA CASSPGSGGLTYEQYF TGCGCCAGCAGCCCGGGATCTGGGGGGTTGACCTACGAGCAGTACTTC
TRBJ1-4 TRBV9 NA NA CASSVGPTTTNEKLFF TGTGCCAGCAGCGTAGGGCCCACTACAACTAATGAAAAACTGTTTTTT
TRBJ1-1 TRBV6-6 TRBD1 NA CASSYQTGLGTEAFF TGTGCCAGCAGTTACCAGACAGGGCTGGGGACTGAAGCTTTCTTT
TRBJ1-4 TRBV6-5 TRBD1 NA CASNVDRDGKLFF TGTGCCAGCAACGTGGACAGGGACGGAAAACTGTTTTTT
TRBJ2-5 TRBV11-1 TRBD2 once CASSSLAGARETQYF TGTGCCAGCAGCTCCCTAGCGGGAGCTCGAGAGACCCAGTACTTC
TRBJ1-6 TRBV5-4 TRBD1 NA CASSPHGQGVSSPLHF TGTGCCAGCAGCCCACACGGACAGGGCGTAAGTTCACCCCTCCACTTT
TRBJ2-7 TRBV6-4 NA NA CASSDAGTSYEQYF TGTGCCAGCAGTGACGCCGGGACATCCTACGAGCAGTACTTC
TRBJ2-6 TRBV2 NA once CASSESSPGANVLTF TGTGCCAGCAGTGAATCTAGCCCTGGGGCCAACGTCCTGACTTTC
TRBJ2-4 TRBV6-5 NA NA CASSFGGLSKNIQYF TGTGCCAGCAGTTTCGGGGGGCTGAGCAAAAACATTCAGTACTTC
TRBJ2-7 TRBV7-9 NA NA CASSLAIPDYEQYF TGTGCCAGCAGCTTGGCCATCCCCGACTACGAGCAGTACTTC
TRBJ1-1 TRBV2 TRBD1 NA CASSGDRAVMGTEAFF TGTGCCAGCAGCGGCGACAGGGCTGTAATGGGCACTGAAGCTTTCTTT
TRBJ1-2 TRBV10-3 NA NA CAISIEGVSGYGYTF TGTGCCATCAGTATCGAAGGGGTCTCGGGCTATGGCTACACCTTC
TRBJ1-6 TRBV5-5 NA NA CASSQRTGQIGYNSPLHF TGTGCCAGCAGCCAAAGGACCGGACAGATAGGGTATAATTCACCCCTCCACTTT
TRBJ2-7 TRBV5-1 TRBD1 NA CASSPAGTALYEQYF TGCGCCAGCAGCCCGGCCGGGACAGCCCTCTACGAGCAGTACTTC
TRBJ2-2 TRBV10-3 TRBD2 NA CAISGTSGRNTGELFF TGTGCCATCAGTGGAACTAGCGGGAGAAACACCGGGGAGCTGTTTTTT
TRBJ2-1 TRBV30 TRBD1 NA CAWRGTGRDEQFF TGTGCCTGGAGGGGGACAGGCCGGGATGAGCAGTTCTTC
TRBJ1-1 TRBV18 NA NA CASSPPREDTEAFF TGTGCCAGCTCACCACCTAGGGAGGACACTGAAGCTTTCTTT
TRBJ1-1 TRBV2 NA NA CASSEYQGTEAFF TGTGCCAGCAGTGAATACCAGGGCACTGAAGCTTTCTTT
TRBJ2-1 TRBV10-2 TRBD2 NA CASSEGLRGLAGLRQEQFF TGCGCCAGCAGTGAGGGGCTGCGGGGACTAGCGGGTCTTCGCCAAGAGCAGTTCTTC
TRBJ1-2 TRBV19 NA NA CASSSTAGGRGVGYTF TGTGCCAGTAGTTCCACAGCGGGAGGGCGAGGAGTCGGCTACACCTTC
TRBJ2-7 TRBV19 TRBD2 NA CASSISVAGIYEQYF TGTGCCAGTAGTATATCGGTAGCGGGAATCTACGAGCAGTACTTC
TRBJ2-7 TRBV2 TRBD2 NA CASRDRTSGGSYEQYF TGTGCCAGCAGAGACCGGACTAGCGGGGGCTCCTACGAGCAGTACTTC
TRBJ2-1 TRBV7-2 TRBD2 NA CASSPPGLGSYNEQFF TGTGCCAGCAGCCCCCCCGGACTAGGGTCTTACAATGAGCAGTTCTTC
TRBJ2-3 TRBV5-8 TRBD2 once CASSYGTSGRAGTDTQYF TGTGCCAGCAGCTACGGGACTAGCGGGAGGGCCGGGACAGATACGCAGTATTTT
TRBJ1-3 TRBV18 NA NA CASSLGSLRAGNTIYF TGTGCCAGCTCTCTAGGGAGCCTGAGGGCTGGAAACACCATATATTTT
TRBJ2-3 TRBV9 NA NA CASSRAGYTDTQYF TGTGCCAGCAGCCGAGCGGGTTACACAGATACGCAGTATTTT
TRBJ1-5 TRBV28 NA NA CASSSRQVGNQPQHF TGTGCCAGCAGTTCGAGACAGGTGGGCAATCAGCCCCAGCATTTT
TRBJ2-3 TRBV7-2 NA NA CASSTSDTQYF TGTGCCAGCAGCACTAGCGATACGCAGTATTTT
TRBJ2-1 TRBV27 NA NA CASSSLVSYNEQFF TGTGCCAGCAGTTCTCTAGTATCCTACAATGAGCAGTTCTTC